This section outlines one TCR beta chain sequence together with its context. The sample comes from a study of control samples from healthy donors and cancer patients. Here immunoSEQ multiplex PCR was the method, and the copy in TCRdb shows in-frame clones only, minus some. The sample comprises approximately 150,000 clones, approximately 90% of which are singletons, and approximately 0.7% rests with the top ten. The CDR3 length is 10 residues. Trimming removed 6 bases at V and 8 bases at J, with 4 bases between. Germline V CDR1 and CDR2: MDHEN, SYDVKM. The chain couples TRBV28 to TRBJ1-4; no definite D call. This receptor was obtained from a woman aged 25 to 39 in good health. The material sequenced was blood. The CDR3 DNA reads TGTGCCAGCAGATCAGAAAAACTGTTTTTT. This sequence encodes CASRSEKLFF.